A single sample gave rise to the 12 T cell receptor beta chains below, sequenced in a study of cytomegalovirus exposure and HLA in healthy donors. Researchers ran the PCR with 60 Vbeta and 13 Jbeta primers. Sequencing was performed with immunoSEQ multiplex PCR; in TCRdb, only in-frame clones are kept and a portion is missing. In all, the sample yields about 140,000 clones. Sequencing was done on a sample of PBMCs. The receptors shown here come from a woman under 30 in good health and CMV-seronegative.

The chain uses TRBV7-2 and TRBJ2-5; weak D call: TRBD1 (5 bases). The J call may be faulty, since TRBJ2-7 better matches the DNA end. This CDR3 has 14 residues. Germline V gene sequence: CDR1 SGHTA, CDR2 FQGNSA. CDR3 protein: CASSLALGRVEQYF. The DNA of the CDR3 is TGTGCCAGCAGCTTAGCCCTGGGCAGGGTCGAGCAGTACTTC.

V is TRBV5-1 and J is TRBJ2-2; maybe TRBD1 (6 bases). Trimming shortened V by 3 bases and J by 0 bases, and 12 bases separated the two germline ends. Germline assignment: CDR1 SGHRS and CDR2 YFSETQ. The CDR3 runs 16 residues. CDR3 sequence: CASSSTGPANTGELFF. CDR3 coding DNA: TGCGCCAGCAGCTCGACAGGCCCTGCGAACACCGGGGAGCTGTTTTTT.

The chain has TRBV6-7 and TRBJ2-7, with 9 bases lining up with TRBD1. TRBV6-7 is designated an ORF whose function remains uncertain. V dropped 7 bases and J dropped 4; count of bases not matched to a gene: 8. CDR3 length: 14 residues. CDR3 nucleotides: TGTGCCAGCATGAGGACAGGGGCTCGTTACGAGCAGTACGTC. This gives the protein CASMRTGARYEQYV.

The chain carries TRBV6-1 and TRBJ1-1, with D unclear. This CDR3 has 13 amino acids. Germline CDR1 MNHNS, CDR2 SASEGT. The ends were cut back, 6 bases at V and 1 base at J, with 9 bases in the middle. CDR3 coding DNA: TGTGCCAGCAGCGAACATTCGAACACTGAAGCTTTCTTT. Its protein is CASSEHSNTEAFF.

The V call is TRBV15, the J call TRBJ2-7; TRBD2 might be the D (5 bases). From germline, CDR1 is LNHNV and CDR2 YYDKDF (reference sequence). This CDR3 spans 16 amino acids. The V end lost 3 bases, the J end lost 1 base, and 16 bases lay between the germline ends. The DNA for the CDR3 is TGTGCCACCAGCAGCCCCCGTCGGGGTAGGTCCTACGAGCAGTACTTC. Translation gives CATSSPRRGRSYEQYF.

DNA for the CDR3: TGTGCCAGCAGTGAAGCGGGAGAAGAAGAGACCCAGTACTTC. It specifies CASSEAGEEETQYF. This chain joins TRBV25-1 and TRBJ2-5; TRBD2 matches at 7 bases. Germline V CDR1 and CDR2: MGHDK, SYGVNS. The CDR3 is 14 amino acids. Trimming cost V 2 bases and J 3 bases; bases outside gene matches: 3.

The chain links TRBV30 to TRBJ2-1; TRBD2 matches at 9 bases. Germline loops: CDR1 GTSNPN, CDR2 SVGIG (reference sequence). V was clipped by 2 bases and J by 8 bases; unmatched bases: 7. The CDR3 length is 14 residues. The CDR3 nucleotides are TGTGCCTGGAGTTTGGGGGCGGGGGGGGATGAGCAGTTCTTC. Protein: CAWSLGAGGDEQFF.

This chain uses TRBV7-3 with TRBJ2-1, with a possible D match to TRBD2 (6 bases). V was clipped by 2 bases and J by 2 bases, with 7 bases between them. The CDR3 is 14 residues long. Germline V gene sequence: CDR1 SGHTA, CDR2 FQGTGA. For the CDR3, the DNA is TGTGCCAGCAGCTTAGCGGGAACCTACAATGAGCAGTTCTTC. It specifies CASSLAGTYNEQFF.

The genes are TRBV11-2 and TRBJ2-1; tentatively, D is TRBD2 (6 bases). Germline V gene data show CDR1 as SGHAT and CDR2 as FQNNGV. V gave up 5 bases and J gave up 4 bases, with 15 bases separating them. The CDR3 is 15 amino acids. The CDR3, as DNA: TGTGCCAGCAGCCCCTGGACTAAGACTTACAATGAGCAGTTCTTC. The encoded protein is CASSPWTKTYNEQFF.

V is TRBV5-6 and J is TRBJ2-2, with unresolved D. This CDR3 has 16 amino acids. Germline assignment: CDR1 SGHDT and CDR2 YYEEEE. V was pared by 4 bases and J by 4 bases, with 17 bases between. CDR3 sequence reads: CASSRPGNLFTGELFF. The CDR3, as DNA: TGTGCCAGCAGCAGACCAGGAAACTTGTTCACCGGGGAGCTGTTTTTT.

The J gene is TRBJ2-2, the V gene TRBV27, with D uncertain. The length of the CDR3 is 14 residues. Trimming pared 0 bases from V and 2 bases from J, leaving 4 bases between. Germline V gene data show CDR1 as MNHEY and CDR2 as SMNVEV (reference sequence). The CDR3 protein is CASSLSGNTGELFF. CDR3 in DNA: TGTGCCAGCAGTTTATCGGGCAACACCGGGGAGCTGTTTTTT.

The gene calls are TRBV4-1 and TRBJ1-2; TRBD1 matches 9 bases. In germline, CDR1 is MGHRA, CDR2 YSYEKL. The V segment lost 2 bases and the J segment 0 bases; nucleotides outside the gene matches: 7. CDR3 length equals 17 residues. The CDR3 loop is CASSQSSGTGTNYGYTF. The CDR3 nucleotides are TGCGCCAGCAGCCAAAGCTCCGGGACAGGGACTAACTATGGCTACACCTTC.